Listed below are T cell receptor beta chains from one sample, sequenced in a study of spatial heterogeneity in lung cancer. MiXCR was run by TCRdb on the 5' RACE reads, yielding one entry per CDR3 protein. The sample holds thousands of distinct CDR3 sequences; 5.5% to 8.5% are singletons and the top ten take roughly a tenth. The sequences come from lung tumor tissue, collected at surgery. These receptors were taken from a female donor with early-stage non-small cell lung cancer. CDR3s include the opening cysteine and the closing phenylalanine or tryptophan.

V gene	J gene	CDR3 protein
TRBV5-1	TRBJ2-4	CASSDPDPKAKNIQYF
TRBV20-1	TRBJ2-5	CSAENPAETQYF
TRBV5-4	TRBJ2-5	CASRPSGQTSETQYF
TRBV7-2	TRBJ1-6	CASSFDRGRPPLHF
TRBV6-1	TRBJ2-3	CASSEEGADTQYF
TRBV29-1	TRBJ2-3	CSVGLGQGSTDTQYF
TRBV28	TRBJ1-1	CASSLLGSGHAEAFF
TRBV28	TRBJ2-5	CASSLAQGDQETQYF
TRBV5-4	TRBJ2-7	CASSSRGARVHEQYF
TRBV3-1	TRBJ2-1	CASSFRGGSNEQFF
TRBV4-2	TRBJ2-5	CASSQEGGAQETQYF
TRBV29-1	TRBJ2-3	CSVATGQGTDTQYF
TRBV21-1	TRBJ2-5	CASSKNLGSPRPETQYF
TRBV9	TRBJ2-1	CASSVAGTSHNEQFF
TRBV5-4	TRBJ2-2	CASSLEGRDTGELFF
TRBV12-3/TRBV12-4	TRBJ2-1	CASTGLMGLATEQFF
TRBV10-3	TRBJ2-1	CAIKGVSGSNEQFF
TRBV28	TRBJ1-5	CASSFGEGNTAQHF
TRBV4-2	TRBJ1-1	CASSQKTGGEAFF
TRBV6-5	TRBJ2-1	CASSLAGSLYNEQFF
TRBV11-3	TRBJ2-7	CASSRPPGDEQYF
TRBV27	TRBJ1-2	CASRLGVDYGYTF
TRBV12-3/TRBV12-4	TRBJ2-7	CASSLNYEQYF
TRBV24-1	TRBJ1-2	CAVSDAYGYTF
TRBV7-2	TRBJ2-1	CASSLASGGSSYNEQFF
TRBV5-5	TRBJ2-7	CASRPGTGGYLSYEQYF
TRBV12-3/TRBV12-4	TRBJ2-5	CASSYGTSGGQYF
TRBV20-1	TRBJ2-1	CSALRDYIDEQFF
TRBV2	TRBJ2-3	CASSEAIPSKKRGHSTDTQYF
TRBV10-1	TRBJ2-2	CASSVRPLGATGALFF
TRBV7-2	TRBJ1-1	CASSLDTEAFF
TRBV29-1	TRBJ1-2	CSFLSRQGAGYTF
TRBV7-3	TRBJ2-1	CASSLTGSSEQFF
TRBV5-1	TRBJ2-5	CASSLVPEETQYF
TRBV6-6	TRBJ2-1	CASSYSTDEQFF
TRBV5-1	TRBJ2-5	CASSLRGTQGETQYF
TRBV7-2	TRBJ2-5	CASSLDSIQETQYF
TRBV7-2	TRBJ2-3	CASSPWSDTQYF
TRBV12-3/TRBV12-4	TRBJ2-7	CASRQTGGPYEQYF
TRBV5-5	TRBJ1-5	CASSLANRGYQPQHF
TRBV20-1	TRBJ2-7	CSAHYYLPYEQYF
TRBV5-1	TRBJ2-1	CASSRDWGEQFF
TRBV14	TRBJ2-1	CASSQDFRTSGRSGYNEQFF
TRBV6-5	TRBJ2-7	CASSQTGGDGSYEQYF
TRBV27	TRBJ1-1	CASSKWTGRGMDTEAFF
TRBV5-1	TRBJ1-1	CASSLDQAPLKAFF
TRBV20-1	TRBJ2-4	CSARSGTNIQYF
TRBV18	TRBJ1-2	CASSPRPPPNYGYTF
TRBV10-3	TRBJ2-3	CATAPYWTDTQYF
TRBV12-3/TRBV12-4	TRBJ2-5	CASSWGVQETQYF
TRBV7-9	TRBJ2-1	CASSYNQRGPFNEQFF
TRBV29-1	TRBJ2-7	CSAGTGDYEQYF
TRBV4-3	TRBJ1-2	CASSQDMAVYGYTF
TRBV15	TRBJ2-7	CATSSSRVYEQYF